The following is a TCR beta chain sequence with its context. The V and J ends lost 4 bases and 2 bases respectively, with 12 bases between them. The germline V gene encodes CDR1 MDHEN and CDR2 SYDVKM. There are 14 residues in the CDR3. These data are taken from a study of blood T cells in healthy people across ages. Primed by a sample-barcoded 5' primer and a J-beta primer mix, a second PCR proceeded for roughly 6 to 12 cycles. TCRdb analysed the 5' RACE reads with MiXCR anew, one entry per CDR3 protein. The table includes 800,000 to 1,300,000 distinct CDR3 sequences, roughly a quarter detected once. These data were also reused for a study on T cells of mothers and their children. That study adds: Donors were a few healthy Caucasian mothers and their six children.

The sequencing sample was made of blood. The receptor was isolated from a girl aged 2 to 9 in good health. The J gene is TRBJ2-7, the V gene TRBV28; the D is unclear. CDR3 DNA: TGTGCCAGCAGTTCATCTATCGCCCCCTACGAGCAGTACTTC. The encoded protein is CASSSSIAPYEQYF.